A selection of T cell receptor beta chains follows, all from one sample in a study of coeliac disease. The data were produced by immunoSEQ multiplex PCR, yet TCRdb's version contains in-frame clones alone and is incomplete. The data show 3,500 to 5,500 clones, roughly two thirds seen once. The sample taken for sequencing was intraepithelial lymphocytes from the gut. The receptors come from a man in his 70s with active celiac disease. Both conserved end residues are part of each CDR3. Fields, in order: CDR3 DNA, CDR3 protein, D gene, V gene, J gene, clone size. The D gene is left open where the match is weak. Some rows mark clone size as missing; the rest say once, few, many or name a class of expanded clone.

DNA: TGTGCCAGCAGCCAAGACAGACTAGCGGACGGAAGGCGGCAGTTCTTC
CDR3: CASSQDRLADGRRQFF
D: TRBD2
V: TRBV14
J: TRBJ2-1
size: -

DNA: TGCGCCAGCAGCTTGGATAGTGCCGGGGAGCTGTTTTTT
CDR3: CASSLDSAGELFF
D: -
V: TRBV5-1
J: TRBJ2-2
size: -

DNA: TGTGCCAGCAGGGAGACCCAGGGAGGCTACACCTTC
CDR3: CASRETQGGYTF
D: -
V: TRBV6-1
J: TRBJ1-2
size: -

DNA: TGTGCCAGCAGCCAGGGGACTAGCGGATCCTCTGGGGCCAACGTCCTGACTTTC
CDR3: CASSQGTSGSSGANVLTF
D: TRBD2
V: TRBV4-2
J: TRBJ2-6
size: few

DNA: TGTGCCAGCTCACCGGCGGGAGGGCCAATAGATACGCAGTATTTT
CDR3: CASSPAGGPIDTQYF
D: TRBD2
V: TRBV18
J: TRBJ2-3
size: -

DNA: TGCGCCAGCAGCCAGCGGGACAGGGCTTACGAGCAGTACTTC
CDR3: CASSQRDRAYEQYF
D: TRBD1
V: TRBV4-1
J: TRBJ2-7
size: once

DNA: TGTGCCAGCAGTGAATTCTTAATCAGCGGGAATACAGATACGCAGTATTTT
CDR3: CASSEFLISGNTDTQYF
D: TRBD2
V: TRBV25-1
J: TRBJ2-3
size: -

DNA: TGCGCCAGCAGCAAAGGGACAACGAACACCGGGGAGCTGTTTTTT
CDR3: CASSKGTTNTGELFF
D: -
V: TRBV5-1
J: TRBJ2-2
size: -

DNA: TGTGCCAGCTCACCAGACGACAGGGATGGAGGGTTTTACGAGCAGTACTTC
CDR3: CASSPDDRDGGFYEQYF
D: -
V: TRBV18
J: TRBJ2-7
size: -

DNA: TGTGCCAGTAGTATAGGAAACAGAAATGAGCAGTTCTTC
CDR3: CASSIGNRNEQFF
D: -
V: TRBV19
J: TRBJ2-1
size: few

DNA: TGTGCCAGCAGAGAGGTGGACAGCAGACAGTTCTTC
CDR3: CASREVDSRQFF
D: -
V: TRBV6-5
J: TRBJ2-1
size: -

DNA: TGCGCCAGCAGCTATACACTGCCGGGACAGGGATCCTACGAGCAGTACTTC
CDR3: CASSYTLPGQGSYEQYF
D: TRBD1
V: TRBV5-1
J: TRBJ2-7
size: few

DNA: TGTGCCAGCAGGACAGATAGCAATCAGCCCCAGCATTTT
CDR3: CASRTDSNQPQHF
D: -
V: TRBV28
J: TRBJ1-5
size: -

DNA: TGTGCCACCAGCAGAGATTTCACAGGGAACCGAGATGGCTACACCTTC
CDR3: CATSRDFTGNRDGYTF
D: -
V: TRBV15
J: TRBJ1-2
size: -

DNA: TGTGCTAGCAGCACACAGGGTTCCGGGGAGCTGTTTTTT
CDR3: CASSTQGSGELFF
D: -
V: TRBV7-7
J: TRBJ2-2
size: -

DNA: TGTGCCAGTAGTATTGGGTTCGGCAGGGAGGGCTATGGCTACACCTTC
CDR3: CASSIGFGREGYGYTF
D: -
V: TRBV19
J: TRBJ1-2
size: -

DNA: TGTGCCAGCAGTGAAGTCGTAGTTCCTAACTATGGCTACACCTTC
CDR3: CASSEVVVPNYGYTF
D: -
V: TRBV6-1
J: TRBJ1-2
size: -

DNA: TGTGCCAGCAGCCTTCGACTAGCGGGGGCAGGGGAGACCCAGTACTTC
CDR3: CASSLRLAGAGETQYF
D: TRBD2
V: TRBV4-2
J: TRBJ2-5
size: -

DNA: TGTGCCAGCAGCTCCCGGGACAGGGAAGTTAATGAGCAGTTCTTC
CDR3: CASSSRDREVNEQFF
D: TRBD1
V: TRBV9
J: TRBJ2-1
size: -

DNA: TGTGCCAGCAGCACACAGGGGGCGCTCACCGGGGAGCTGTTTTTT
CDR3: CASSTQGALTGELFF
D: TRBD1
V: TRBV6-6
J: TRBJ2-2
size: -

DNA: TGTGCCAGCTCACCGGGGACAGGGGAACAAGAGACCCAGTACTTC
CDR3: CASSPGTGEQETQYF
D: TRBD1
V: TRBV18
J: TRBJ2-5
size: -

DNA: TGTGCCAGCAGCTTTGGGAGCACTGAAGCTTTCTTT
CDR3: CASSFGSTEAFF
D: -
V: TRBV13
J: TRBJ1-1
size: -

DNA: TGTGCCAGCAAACTCCCGGGACATTACTCCTACGAGCAGTACTTC
CDR3: CASKLPGHYSYEQYF
D: -
V: TRBV2
J: TRBJ2-7
size: few